Below are 5 T cell receptor beta chains sequenced from a single sample in a study of cytomegalovirus exposure and HLA in healthy donors. This PCR relied on a set of 60 Vbeta primers and 13 Jbeta primers. Profiled with immunoSEQ multiplex PCR; TCRdb holds only in-frame clones, not every one. The sample yields about 150,000 clones, approximately 86% seen once. The sequenced sample was PBMCs. The receptors here all came from a woman in her 50s in good health and CMV-seropositive.

V usage is TRBV6-5 and J usage is TRBJ2-3, with 10 bases that match TRBD2. CDR3 length: 15 amino acids. Germline CDR1 and CDR2: MNHEY and SVGAGI. The V gene end was trimmed by 5 bases and the J gene end by 3 bases; junction bases not matched to a gene: 5. CDR3 sequence (DNA): TGTGCCAGCAGTCAGGTACTAGCGGGGACAGATACGCAGTATTTT. Translation gives CASSQVLAGTDTQYF.

The DNA for the CDR3 is TGTGCCAGCAGTGACCCCCGGTCGGGGGTACTGACCCAGTACTTC. Protein sequence: CASSDPRSGVLTQYF. This rearrangement joins TRBV6-1 to TRBJ2-5, with D maybe TRBD2 (6 bases). Germline lookup yields CDR1 MNHNS and CDR2 SASEGT. V lost 3 bases to trimming and J lost 7 bases, with 18 bases between them. The CDR3 sequence is 15 residues long.

The chain employs TRBV10-1 and TRBJ2-5; tentatively, D is TRBD2 (6 bases). There are 13 residues in the CDR3. V gave up 5 bases and J gave up 1 base, with 8 bases separating them. Germline-derived CDR1 and CDR2 are WNHNN and SYGVQD (reference sequence). CDR3 sequence reads: CASSRRVQETQYF. The CDR3 coding sequence is TGCGCCAGCAGTAGGAGGGTCCAAGAGACCCAGTACTTC.

J is TRBJ1-1 and V is TRBV6-5; D may be TRBD1 (6 bases). The CDR3 covers 12 residues. Looked up from germline, CDR1 is MNHEY and CDR2 is SVGAGI. Trimming shortened V by 6 bases and J by 4 bases, and 9 bases separated the two germline ends. The CDR3 bases are TGTGCCAGCAGACAGGGTGTCACTGAAGCTTTCTTT. Its protein is CASRQGVTEAFF.

The gene calls are TRBV5-6 and TRBJ1-2, with D perhaps matching TRBD1 (5 bases). CDR3 length: 13 amino acids. Trimming took 7 bases from V and 6 from J, leaving 16 bases between them. Germline lookup yields CDR1 SGHDT and CDR2 YYEEEE. This CDR3 reads CASYLWGENGYTF. The CDR3 DNA reads TGTGCCAGCTATCTATGGGGGGAGAATGGCTACACCTTC. Looking up the rest from reference TRBV5-6 and TRBJ1-2 gives the full variable domain: DAGVTQSPTHLIKTRGQQVTLRCSPKSGHDTVSWYQQALGQGPQFIFQYYEEEERQRGNFPDRFSGHQFPNYSSELNVNALLLGDSALYLCASYLWGENGYTFGSGTRLTVV.